These 11 T cell receptor beta chains were all obtained from the same sample, sequenced in a study of T cell repertoires in cytomegalovirus infection. One entry per CDR3 protein, called by TCRdb with MiXCR from the reads. In the table there are some 170,000 distinct CDR3 sequences, 17% of which are singletons. Sequencing input: CD8+ T cells from PBMCs. These receptors were obtained from a human donor in good health (CMV status not recorded). Some clones in this sample may be carry-over from other donors' samples.

As to this clonotype: One base away lies a much larger clone, so this may be a sequencing read error. The rearrangement joins TRBV7-9 to TRBJ2-3, with D tentatively TRBD2 (6 bases). This CDR3 has 14 residues. Germline V gene lookup returns CDR1 SEHNR and CDR2 FQNEAQ (reference sequence). CDR3 in amino acids: CASSARLVKDAQYF. The CDR3 DNA follows: TGTGCCAGCAGCGCAAGACTAGTGAAAGATGCGCAGTATTTT. Variable domain in full (rest from reference TRBV7-9 and TRBJ2-3): DTGVSQNPRHKITKRGQNVTFRCDPISEHNRLYWYRQTLGQGPEFLTYFQNEAQLEKSRLLSDRFSAERPKGSFSTLEIQRTEQGDSAMYLCASSARLVKDAQYFGPGTRLTVL.

The V gene is TRBV11-1, the J gene TRBJ2-1; D is unresolved. V lost 0 bases to trimming and J lost 4 bases, with 19 bases between them. The CDR3 covers 18 residues. CDR1 SGHAT and CDR2 FQDESV come from the germline V gene (reference sequence). The chain's CDR3 is CASSLAGEVWMIYNEQFF. CDR3 nucleotide sequence: TGTGCCAGCAGCTTAGCGGGTGAGGTTTGGATGATTTACAATGAGCAGTTCTTC.

Comment on this clonotype: One end of the junction is discordant with germline, which a read error may explain. The V gene is TRBV7-9, the J gene TRBJ1-6, with 10 positions matching TRBD1. CDR3 size: 15 residues. Per the germline V gene, CDR1 is SEHNR and CDR2 is FQNEAQ (reference sequence). The CDR3 nucleotides are TGTGCCAGCAGCCTAGCCGACAGGGGGCTGTCACCCCTCCACTTT. Protein: CASSLADRGLSPLHF.

In this sample, this clonotype turned up a few times. The chain combines TRBV7-8 with TRBJ2-1; D is possibly TRBD1 or TRBD2 (5 bases each). The CDR3 runs 11 residues. V was trimmed by 8 bases and J by 10 bases, leaving 12 bases between them. Looked up from germline, CDR1 is SGHVS and CDR2 is FQNEAQ. The CDR3 sequence: CASLGEQEQFF. The DNA of the CDR3 is TGTGCCAGCTTAGGGGAGCAAGAGCAGTTCTTC. Together with reference TRBV7-8 and TRBJ2-1, the CDR3 gives the full variable domain: GAGVSQSPRYKVAKRGQDVALRCDPISGHVSLFWYQQALGQGPEFLTYFQNEAQLDKSGLPSDRFFAERPEGSVSTLKIQRTQQEDSAVYLCASLGEQEQFFGPGTRLTVL.

This clonotype turned up a few times. The CDR3 loop reads CSARDLEADTQYF. CDR3 nucleotides: TGCAGTGCCCGGGATTTAGAGGCAGATACGCAGTATTTT. The chain recombines TRBV20-1 with TRBJ2-3; a possible D gene is TRBD2 (5 bases). There are 13 residues in the CDR3. Germline V gene lookup returns CDR1 DFQATT and CDR2 SNEGSKA (reference sequence). The ends were cut back, 6 bases at V and 4 bases at J, with 14 bases in the middle.

This clonotype has a handful of counts. V is TRBV7-6 and J is TRBJ1-4, with 8 bases aligning to TRBD1. The CDR3 covers 14 residues. With V trimmed by 5 bases and J by 3 bases, 2 bases remained unmatched. Germline CDR1 SGHVS, CDR2 FNYEAQ. Written as DNA, the CDR3 is TGTGCCAGCAGCCCGACAGGGGCTAATGAAAAACTGTTTTTT. It yields the protein CASSPTGANEKLFF.

This clonotype has a handful of counts. The chain recombines TRBV7-9 with TRBJ2-1; no firm D call. CDR1 SEHNR and CDR2 FQNEAQ come from the germline V gene (reference sequence). The CDR3 covers 13 residues. V lost 3 bases and J 10 bases, leaving 13 bases between the germline ends. The CDR3 nucleotides are TGTGCCAGCAGCTTGGGCTTTACAAGCGAGCAGTTCTTC. It codes for CASSLGFTSEQFF. The entire variable domain, with the rest obtained from reference TRBV7-9 and TRBJ2-1, is as follows: DTGVSQNPRHKITKRGQNVTFRCDPISEHNRLYWYRQTLGQGPEFLTYFQNEAQLEKSRLLSDRFSAERPKGSFSTLEIQRTEQGDSAMYLCASSLGFTSEQFFGPGTRLTVL.

V is TRBV7-6 and J is TRBJ2-7; 8 bases line up with TRBD1. The V segment lost 4 bases and the J segment 2 bases; nucleotides outside the gene matches: 10. The CDR3 extends over 16 amino acids. Germline V CDR1 and CDR2: SGHVS, FNYEAQ. The CDR3 region has the DNA TGTGCCAGCAGCTCCTTCGGACAGGGAGGCACCTACGAGCAGTACTTC. It encodes CASSSFGQGGTYEQYF.

This clonotype turned up a few times. The chain joins TRBV6-6 to TRBJ2-7, with TRBD1 identical over 9 bases. This CDR3 is built from 17 residues. V lost 0 bases to trimming and J lost 4 bases; unmatched junction nucleotides: 10. CDR1 is MNHNY, CDR2 SVGAGI, per germline (reference sequence). CDR3 in amino acids: CASSYSIAVGQGYEQYF. CDR3 bases: TGTGCCAGCAGTTACTCGATTGCTGTGGGACAGGGTTACGAGCAGTACTTC.

The rearrangement uses TRBV7-9 and TRBJ2-1; TRBD2 agrees at 10 bases. Looked up from germline, CDR1 is SEHNR and CDR2 is FQNEAQ (reference sequence). The CDR3 sequence is 16 residues long. The V gene end was trimmed by 3 bases and the J gene end by 3 bases; junction bases not matched to a gene: 5. The CDR3 sequence is CASSFERGGLYNEQFF. The CDR3 bases are TGTGCCAGCAGCTTCGAGCGGGGGGGCCTCTACAATGAGCAGTTCTTC.

J is TRBJ2-7 and V is TRBV25-1; 7 nucleotides line up with TRBD1. Unmatched junction bases numbered 6, after V lost 4 bases and J lost 3 bases. The CDR3 totals 14 residues. The germline gives CDR1 MGHDK, CDR2 SYGVNS. Here the CDR3 reads CASSGRDSNYEQYF. In DNA, the CDR3 is TGTGCCAGCAGTGGCCGGGACAGCAACTACGAGCAGTACTTC.